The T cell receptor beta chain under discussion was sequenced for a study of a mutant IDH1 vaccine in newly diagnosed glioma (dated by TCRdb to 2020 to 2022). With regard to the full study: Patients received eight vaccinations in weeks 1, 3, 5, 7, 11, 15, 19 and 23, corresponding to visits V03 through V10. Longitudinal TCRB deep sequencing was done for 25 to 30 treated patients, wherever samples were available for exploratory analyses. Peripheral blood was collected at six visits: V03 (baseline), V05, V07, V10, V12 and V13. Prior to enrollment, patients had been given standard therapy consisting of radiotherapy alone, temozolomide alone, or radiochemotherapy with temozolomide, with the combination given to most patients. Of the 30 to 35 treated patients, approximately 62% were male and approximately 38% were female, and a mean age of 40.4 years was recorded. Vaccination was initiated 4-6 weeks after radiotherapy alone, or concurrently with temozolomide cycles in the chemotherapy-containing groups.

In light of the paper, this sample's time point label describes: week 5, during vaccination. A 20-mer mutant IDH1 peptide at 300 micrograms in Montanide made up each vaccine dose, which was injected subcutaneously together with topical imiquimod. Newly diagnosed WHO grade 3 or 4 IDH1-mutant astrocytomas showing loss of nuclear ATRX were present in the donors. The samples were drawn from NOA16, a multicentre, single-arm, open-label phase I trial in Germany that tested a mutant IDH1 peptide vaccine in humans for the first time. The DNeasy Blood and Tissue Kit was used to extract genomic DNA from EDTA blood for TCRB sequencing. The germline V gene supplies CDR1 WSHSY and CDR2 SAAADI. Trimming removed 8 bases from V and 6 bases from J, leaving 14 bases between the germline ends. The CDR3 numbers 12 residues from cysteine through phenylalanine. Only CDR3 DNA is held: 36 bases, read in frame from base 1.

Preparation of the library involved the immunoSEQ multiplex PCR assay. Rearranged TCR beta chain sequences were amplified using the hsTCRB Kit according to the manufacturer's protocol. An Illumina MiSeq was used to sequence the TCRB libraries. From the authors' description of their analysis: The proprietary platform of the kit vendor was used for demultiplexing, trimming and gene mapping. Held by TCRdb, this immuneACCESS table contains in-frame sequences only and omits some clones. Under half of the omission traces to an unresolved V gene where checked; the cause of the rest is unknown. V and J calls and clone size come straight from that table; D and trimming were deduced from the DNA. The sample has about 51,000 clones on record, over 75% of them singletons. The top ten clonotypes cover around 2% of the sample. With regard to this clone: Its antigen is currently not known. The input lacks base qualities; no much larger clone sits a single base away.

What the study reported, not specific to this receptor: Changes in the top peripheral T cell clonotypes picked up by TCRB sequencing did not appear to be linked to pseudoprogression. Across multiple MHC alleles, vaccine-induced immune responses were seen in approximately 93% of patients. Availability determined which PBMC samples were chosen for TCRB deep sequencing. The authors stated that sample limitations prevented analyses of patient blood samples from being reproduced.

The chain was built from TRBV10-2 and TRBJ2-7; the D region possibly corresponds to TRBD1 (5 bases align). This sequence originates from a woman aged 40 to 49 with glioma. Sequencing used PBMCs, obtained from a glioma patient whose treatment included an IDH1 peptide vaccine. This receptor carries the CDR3 CASGALNSEQYF. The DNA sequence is TGCGCCAGCGGGGCCCTTAACTCCGAGCAGTACTTC.